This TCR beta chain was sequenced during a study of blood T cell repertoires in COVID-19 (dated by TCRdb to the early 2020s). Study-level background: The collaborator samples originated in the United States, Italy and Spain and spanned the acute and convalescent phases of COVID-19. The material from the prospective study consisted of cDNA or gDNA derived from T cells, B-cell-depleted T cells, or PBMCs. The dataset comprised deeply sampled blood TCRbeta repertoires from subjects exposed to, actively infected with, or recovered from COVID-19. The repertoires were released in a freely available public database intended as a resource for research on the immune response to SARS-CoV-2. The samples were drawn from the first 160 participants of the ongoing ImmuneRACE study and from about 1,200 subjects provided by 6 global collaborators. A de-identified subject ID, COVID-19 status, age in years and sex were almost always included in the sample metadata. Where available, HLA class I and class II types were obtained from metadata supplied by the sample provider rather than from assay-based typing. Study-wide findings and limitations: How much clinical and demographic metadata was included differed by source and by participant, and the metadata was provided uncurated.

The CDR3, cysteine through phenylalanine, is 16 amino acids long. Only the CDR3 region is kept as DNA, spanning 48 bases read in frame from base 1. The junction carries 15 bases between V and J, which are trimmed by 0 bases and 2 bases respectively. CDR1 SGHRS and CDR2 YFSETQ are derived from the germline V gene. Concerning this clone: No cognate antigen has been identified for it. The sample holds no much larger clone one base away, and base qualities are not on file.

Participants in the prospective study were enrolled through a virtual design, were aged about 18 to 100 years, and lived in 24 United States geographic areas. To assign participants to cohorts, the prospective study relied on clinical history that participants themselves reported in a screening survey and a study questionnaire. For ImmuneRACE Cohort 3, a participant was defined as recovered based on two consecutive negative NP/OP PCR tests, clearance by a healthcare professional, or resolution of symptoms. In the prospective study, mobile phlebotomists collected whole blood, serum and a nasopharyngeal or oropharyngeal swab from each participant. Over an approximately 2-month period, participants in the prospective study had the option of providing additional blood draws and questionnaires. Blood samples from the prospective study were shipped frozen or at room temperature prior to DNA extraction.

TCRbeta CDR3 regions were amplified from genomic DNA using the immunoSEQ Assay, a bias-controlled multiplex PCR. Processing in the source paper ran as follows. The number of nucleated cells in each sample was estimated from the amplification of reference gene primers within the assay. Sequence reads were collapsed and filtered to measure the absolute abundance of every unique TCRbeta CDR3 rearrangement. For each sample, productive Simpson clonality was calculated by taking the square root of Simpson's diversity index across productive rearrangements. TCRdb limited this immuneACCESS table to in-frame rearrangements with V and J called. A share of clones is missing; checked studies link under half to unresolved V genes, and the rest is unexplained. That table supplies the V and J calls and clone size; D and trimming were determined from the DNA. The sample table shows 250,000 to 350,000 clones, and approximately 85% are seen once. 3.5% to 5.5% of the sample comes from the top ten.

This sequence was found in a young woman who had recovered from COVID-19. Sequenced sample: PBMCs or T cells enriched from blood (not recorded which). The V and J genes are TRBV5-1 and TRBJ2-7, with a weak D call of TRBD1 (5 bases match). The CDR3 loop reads CASSLGRVGAPYEQYF. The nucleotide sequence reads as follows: TGCGCCAGCAGCTTGGGTCGGGTAGGGGCGCCCTACGAGCAGTACTTC.